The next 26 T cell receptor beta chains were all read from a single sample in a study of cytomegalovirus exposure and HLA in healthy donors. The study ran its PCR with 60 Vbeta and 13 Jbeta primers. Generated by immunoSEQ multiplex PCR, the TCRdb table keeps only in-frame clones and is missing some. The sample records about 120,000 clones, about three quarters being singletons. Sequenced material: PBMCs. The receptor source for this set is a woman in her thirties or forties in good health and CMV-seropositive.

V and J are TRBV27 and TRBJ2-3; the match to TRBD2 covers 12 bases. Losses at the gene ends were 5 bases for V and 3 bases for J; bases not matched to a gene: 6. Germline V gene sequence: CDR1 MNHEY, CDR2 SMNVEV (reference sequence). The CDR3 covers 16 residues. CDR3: CASSLQGTSGTDTQYF. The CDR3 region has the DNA TGTGCCAGCAGTCTTCAGGGGACTAGCGGGACAGATACGCAGTATTTT.

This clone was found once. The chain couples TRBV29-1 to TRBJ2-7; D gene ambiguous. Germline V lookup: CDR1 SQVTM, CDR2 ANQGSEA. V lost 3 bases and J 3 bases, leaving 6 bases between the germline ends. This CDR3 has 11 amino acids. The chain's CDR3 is CSVERNYEQYF. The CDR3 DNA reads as TGCAGCGTTGAGCGAAACTACGAGCAGTACTTC.

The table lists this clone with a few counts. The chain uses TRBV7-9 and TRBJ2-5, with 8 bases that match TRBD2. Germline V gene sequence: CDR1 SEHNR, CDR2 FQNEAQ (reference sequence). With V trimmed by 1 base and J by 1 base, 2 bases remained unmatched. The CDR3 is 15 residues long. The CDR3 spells CASSLVLAGQETQYF. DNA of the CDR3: TGTGCCAGCAGCTTAGTCCTAGCGGGCCAAGAGACCCAGTACTTC.

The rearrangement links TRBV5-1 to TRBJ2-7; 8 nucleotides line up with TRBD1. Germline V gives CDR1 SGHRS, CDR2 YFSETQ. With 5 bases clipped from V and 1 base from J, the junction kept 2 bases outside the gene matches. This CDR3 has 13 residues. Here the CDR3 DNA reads TGCGCCAGCAGGGGGACAGGATCCTACGAGCAGTACTTC. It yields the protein CASRGTGSYEQYF.

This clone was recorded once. The CDR3 DNA reads as TGTGCCAGCAGCGCGGACACAGTGGGTCAGCCCCAGCATTTT. It encodes CASSADTVGQPQHF. The rearrangement joins TRBV2 to TRBJ1-5; D perhaps matches TRBD1 (5 bases). Looked up from germline, CDR1 is SNHLY and CDR2 is FYNNEI. CDR3 length equals 14 residues. V shed 6 bases and J shed 6 bases, with 15 bases lying between them.

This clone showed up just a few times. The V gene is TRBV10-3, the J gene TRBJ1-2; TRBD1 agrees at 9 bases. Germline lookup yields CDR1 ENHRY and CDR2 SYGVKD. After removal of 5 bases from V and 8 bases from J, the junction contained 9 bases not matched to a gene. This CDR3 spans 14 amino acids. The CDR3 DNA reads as TGTGCCATCAGTCTCGAACCGGGACAGGGAGGCTACACCTTC. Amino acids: CAISLEPGQGGYTF.

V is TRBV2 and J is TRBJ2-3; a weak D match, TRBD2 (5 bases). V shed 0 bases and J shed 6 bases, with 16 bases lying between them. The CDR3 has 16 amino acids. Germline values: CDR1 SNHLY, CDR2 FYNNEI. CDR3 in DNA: TGTGCCAGCAGTGAAGCAACGGACTTTCAAACCGATACGCAGTATTTT. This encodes CASSEATDFQTDTQYF.

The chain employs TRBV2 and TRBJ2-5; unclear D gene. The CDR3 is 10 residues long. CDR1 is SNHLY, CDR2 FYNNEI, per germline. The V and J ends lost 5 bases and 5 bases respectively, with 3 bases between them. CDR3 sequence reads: CASSRETQYF. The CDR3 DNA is TGTGCCAGCAGTCGGGAGACCCAGTACTTC.

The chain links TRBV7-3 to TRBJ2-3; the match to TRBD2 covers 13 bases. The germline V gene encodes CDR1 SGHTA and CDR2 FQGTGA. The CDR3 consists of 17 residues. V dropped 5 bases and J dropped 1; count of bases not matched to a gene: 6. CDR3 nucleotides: TGTGCCAGCAGCGTTGGACTAGCGGGAGATGGCACAGATACGCAGTATTTT. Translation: CASSVGLAGDGTDTQYF. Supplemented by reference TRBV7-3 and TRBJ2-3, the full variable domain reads GAGVSQTPSNKVTEKGKYVELRCDPISGHTALYWYRQSLGQGPEFLIYFQGTGAADDSGLPNDRFFAVRPEGSVSTLKIQRTERGDSAVYLCASSVGLAGDGTDTQYFGPGTRLTVL.

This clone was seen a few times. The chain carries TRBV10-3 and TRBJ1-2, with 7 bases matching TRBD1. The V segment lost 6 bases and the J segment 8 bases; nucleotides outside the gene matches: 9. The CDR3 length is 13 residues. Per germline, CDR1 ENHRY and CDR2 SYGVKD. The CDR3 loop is CAIRVGTEGGYTF. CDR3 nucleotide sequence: TGTGCCATCAGGGTCGGGACAGAAGGCGGCTACACCTTC.

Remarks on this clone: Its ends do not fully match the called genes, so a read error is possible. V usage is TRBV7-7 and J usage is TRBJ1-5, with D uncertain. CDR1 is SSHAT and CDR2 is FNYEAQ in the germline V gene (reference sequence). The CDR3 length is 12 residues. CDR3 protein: CASSSDKEPQHF. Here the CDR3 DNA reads TGTGCTAGCAGCTCCGACAAAGAGCCCCAGCATTTT.

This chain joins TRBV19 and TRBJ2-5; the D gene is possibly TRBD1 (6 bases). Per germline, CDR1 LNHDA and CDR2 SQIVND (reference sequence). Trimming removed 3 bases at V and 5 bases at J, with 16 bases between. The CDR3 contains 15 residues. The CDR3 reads CASSMVTGLGETQYF. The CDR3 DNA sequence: TGTGCCAGTAGTATGGTTACAGGGCTCGGGGAGACCCAGTACTTC.

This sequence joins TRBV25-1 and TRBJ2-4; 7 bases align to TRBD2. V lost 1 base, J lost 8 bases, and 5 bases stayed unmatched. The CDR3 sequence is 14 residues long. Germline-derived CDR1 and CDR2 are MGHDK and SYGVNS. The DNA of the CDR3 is TGTGCCAGCAGTGAATCGGGGGGAACGGACATTCAGTACTTC. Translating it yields CASSESGGTDIQYF.

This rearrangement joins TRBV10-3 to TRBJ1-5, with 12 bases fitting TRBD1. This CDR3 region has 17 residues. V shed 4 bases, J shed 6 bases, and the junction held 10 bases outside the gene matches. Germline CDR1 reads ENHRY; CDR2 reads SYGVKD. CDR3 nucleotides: TGTGCCATCAGTGCTGGGACAGGGGGCAGGGTGGGTCAGCCCCAGCATTTT. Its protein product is CAISAGTGGRVGQPQHF.

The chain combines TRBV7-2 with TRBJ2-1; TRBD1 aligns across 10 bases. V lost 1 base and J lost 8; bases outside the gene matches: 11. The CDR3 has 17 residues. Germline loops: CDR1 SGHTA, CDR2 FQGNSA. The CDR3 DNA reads TGTGCCAGCAGCTTAGAGGACGTGGGACAGGGGAGGCATGAGCAGTTCTTC. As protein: CASSLEDVGQGRHEQFF.

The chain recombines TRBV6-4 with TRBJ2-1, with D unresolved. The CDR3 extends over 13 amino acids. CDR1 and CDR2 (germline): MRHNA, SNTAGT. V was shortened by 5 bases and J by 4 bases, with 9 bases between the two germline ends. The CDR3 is CASSKTEYNEQFF. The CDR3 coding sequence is TGTGCCAGCAGTAAGACGGAGTACAATGAGCAGTTCTTC.

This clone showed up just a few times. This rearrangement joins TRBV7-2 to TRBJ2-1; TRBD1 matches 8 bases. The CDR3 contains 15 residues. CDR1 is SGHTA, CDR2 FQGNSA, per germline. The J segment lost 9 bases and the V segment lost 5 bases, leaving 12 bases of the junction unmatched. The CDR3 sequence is CASSLGPGGLSEQFF. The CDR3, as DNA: TGTGCCAGCAGCCTAGGGCCAGGGGGCTTAAGTGAGCAGTTCTTC.

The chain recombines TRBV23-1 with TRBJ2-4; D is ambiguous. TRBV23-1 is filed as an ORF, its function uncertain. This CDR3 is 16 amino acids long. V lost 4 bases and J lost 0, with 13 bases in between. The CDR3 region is CASSRPSWAAKNIQYF. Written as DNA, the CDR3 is TGCGCCAGCAGTCGGCCATCATGGGCAGCCAAAAACATTCAGTACTTC.

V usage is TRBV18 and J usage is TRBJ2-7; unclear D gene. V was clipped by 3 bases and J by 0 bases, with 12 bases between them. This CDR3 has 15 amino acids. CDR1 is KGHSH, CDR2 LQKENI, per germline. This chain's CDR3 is CASSPQRGSSYEQYF. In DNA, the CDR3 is TGTGCCAGCTCACCGCAGAGAGGTAGCTCCTACGAGCAGTACTTC. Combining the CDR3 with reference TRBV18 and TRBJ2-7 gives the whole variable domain NAGVMQNPRHLVRRRGQEARLRCSPMKGHSHVYWYRQLPEEGLKFMVYLQKENIIDESGMPKERFSAEFPKEGPSILRIQQVVRGDSAAYFCASSPQRGSSYEQYFGPGTRLTVT.

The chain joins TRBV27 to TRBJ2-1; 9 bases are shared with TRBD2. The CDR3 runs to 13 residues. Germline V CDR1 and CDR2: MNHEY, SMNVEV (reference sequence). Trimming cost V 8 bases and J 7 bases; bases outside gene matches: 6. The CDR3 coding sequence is TGTGCCAGCGGCTGGACTAGCGAGAATGAGCAGTTCTTC. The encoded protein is CASGWTSENEQFF.

CDR3 sequence: CASSLYRASTDTQYF. As DNA, the CDR3 is TGCGCCAGCAGCTTGTACAGGGCTAGCACAGATACGCAGTATTTT. The chain couples TRBV5-1 to TRBJ2-3; perhaps TRBD1 as D (6 bases). CDR1 is SGHRS and CDR2 is YFSETQ in the germline V gene. Trimming left V 1 base short and J 0 bases short, with 9 bases between. CDR3 length equals 15 residues.

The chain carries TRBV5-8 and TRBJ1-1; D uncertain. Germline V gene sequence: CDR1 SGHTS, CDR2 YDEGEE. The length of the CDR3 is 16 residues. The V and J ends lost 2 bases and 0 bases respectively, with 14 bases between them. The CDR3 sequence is CASSFRGSTMNTEAFF. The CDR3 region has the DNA TGTGCCAGCAGCTTTCGGGGTTCTACCATGAACACTGAAGCTTTCTTT.

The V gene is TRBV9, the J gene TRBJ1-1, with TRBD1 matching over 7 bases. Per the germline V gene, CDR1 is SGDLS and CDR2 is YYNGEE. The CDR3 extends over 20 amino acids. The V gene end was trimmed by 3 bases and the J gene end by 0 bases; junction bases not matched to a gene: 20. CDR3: CASSAYQSGGTPSMNTEAFF. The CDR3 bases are TGTGCCAGCAGCGCGTACCAATCAGGGGGGACCCCGTCCATGAACACTGAAGCTTTCTTT.

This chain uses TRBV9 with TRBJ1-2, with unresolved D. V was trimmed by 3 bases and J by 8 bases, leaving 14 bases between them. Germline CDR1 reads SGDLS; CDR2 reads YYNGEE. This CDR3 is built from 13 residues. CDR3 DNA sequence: TGTGCCAGCAGCGGGGAGGCGTCTATGGGCTACACCTTC. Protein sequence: CASSGEASMGYTF.

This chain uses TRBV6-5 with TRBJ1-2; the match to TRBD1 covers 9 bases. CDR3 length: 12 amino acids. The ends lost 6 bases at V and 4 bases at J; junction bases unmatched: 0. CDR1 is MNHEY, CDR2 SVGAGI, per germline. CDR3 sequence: CASRTGGYGYTF. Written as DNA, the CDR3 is TGTGCCAGCAGGACAGGGGGCTATGGCTACACCTTC.

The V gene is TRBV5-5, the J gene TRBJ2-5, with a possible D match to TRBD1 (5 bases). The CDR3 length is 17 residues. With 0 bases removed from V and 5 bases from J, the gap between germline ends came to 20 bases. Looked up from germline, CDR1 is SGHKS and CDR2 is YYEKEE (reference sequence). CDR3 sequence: CASSLEGQGRLRETQYF. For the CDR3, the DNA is TGTGCCAGCAGCTTGGAAGGGCAGGGCCGACTGAGGGAGACCCAGTACTTC.